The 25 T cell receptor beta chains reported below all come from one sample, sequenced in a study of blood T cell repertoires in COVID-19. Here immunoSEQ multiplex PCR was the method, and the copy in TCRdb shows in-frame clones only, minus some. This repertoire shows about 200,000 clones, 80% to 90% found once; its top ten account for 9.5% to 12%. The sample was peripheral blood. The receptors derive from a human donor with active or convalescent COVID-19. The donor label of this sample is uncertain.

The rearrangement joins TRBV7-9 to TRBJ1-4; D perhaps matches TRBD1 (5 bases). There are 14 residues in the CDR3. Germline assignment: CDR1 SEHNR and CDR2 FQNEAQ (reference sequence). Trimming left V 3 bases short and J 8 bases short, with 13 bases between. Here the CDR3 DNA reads TGTGCCAGCAGCTTGGGCGGGACTGGGGAAAAACTGTTTTTT. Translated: CASSLGGTGEKLFF.

CDR3 sequence (DNA): TGTGCCAGCACCGGGGGCTACGAGCAGTACTTC. Translated, it gives CASTGGYEQYF. The V call is TRBV3-1 (or the pseudogene TRBV3-2), the J call TRBJ2-7, with D perhaps TRBD2 (6 bases). Trimming removed 7 bases at V and 3 bases at J, with 7 bases between. The CDR3 length is 11 residues. The germline V gene encodes CDR1 LGHDT and CDR2 YNNKEL (reference sequence).

The CDR3 loop reads CASSSHPSIAGVYNEQFF. The DNA for the CDR3 is TGTGCCAGCAGCTCTCACCCGTCGATAGCGGGGGTCTACAATGAGCAGTTCTTC. The V call is TRBV7-3, the J call TRBJ2-1; 9 bases map to TRBD2. Trimming at V came to 4 bases and at J to 3 bases, leaving 13 bases not matched to a gene. Looked up from germline, CDR1 is SGHTA and CDR2 is FQGTGA. The CDR3 length is 18 residues.

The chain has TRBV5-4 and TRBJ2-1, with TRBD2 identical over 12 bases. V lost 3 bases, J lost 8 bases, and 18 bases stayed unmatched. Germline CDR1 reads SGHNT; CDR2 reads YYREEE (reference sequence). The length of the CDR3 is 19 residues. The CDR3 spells CASSSPGLAGPPGGDEQFF. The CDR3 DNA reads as TGTGCCAGCAGCTCACCGGGACTAGCGGGCCCCCCGGGGGGTGATGAGCAGTTCTTC.

The CDR3 nucleotides read TGTGCCAGCAGTTCTACGGGGAACTATGGCTACACCTTC. Translating gives CASSSTGNYGYTF. This chain links TRBV12-3 or TRBV12-4 with TRBJ1-2; D not certain. V lost 4 bases and J 2 bases, leaving 8 bases between the germline ends. This CDR3 region has 13 residues.

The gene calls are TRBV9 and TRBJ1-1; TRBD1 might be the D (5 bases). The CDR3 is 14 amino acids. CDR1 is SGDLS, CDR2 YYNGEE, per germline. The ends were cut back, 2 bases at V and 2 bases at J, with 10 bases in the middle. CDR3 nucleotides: TGTGCCAGCAGCGTCGACGGACAAAACACTGAAGCTTTCTTT. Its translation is CASSVDGQNTEAFF.

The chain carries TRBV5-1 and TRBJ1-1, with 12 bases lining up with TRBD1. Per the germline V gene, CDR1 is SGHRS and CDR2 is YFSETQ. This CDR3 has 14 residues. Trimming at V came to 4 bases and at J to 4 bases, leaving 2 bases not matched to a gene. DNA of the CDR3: TGCGCCAGCAGCGGGACAGGGGGCCCCACTGAAGCTTTCTTT. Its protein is CASSGTGGPTEAFF. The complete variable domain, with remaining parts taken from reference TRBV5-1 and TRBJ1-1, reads KAGVTQTPRYLIKTRGQQVTLSCSPISGHRSVSWYQQTPGQGLQFLFEYFSETQRNKGNFPGRFSGRQFSNSRSEMNVSTLELGDSALYLCASSGTGGPTEAFFGQGTRLTVV.

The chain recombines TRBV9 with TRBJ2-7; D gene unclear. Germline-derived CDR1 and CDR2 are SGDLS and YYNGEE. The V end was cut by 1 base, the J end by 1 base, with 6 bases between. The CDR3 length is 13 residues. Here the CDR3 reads CASSVSFSYEQYF. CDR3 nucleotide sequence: TGTGCCAGCAGCGTATCGTTTTCCTACGAGCAGTACTTC. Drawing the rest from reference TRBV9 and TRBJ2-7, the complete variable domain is DSGVTQTPKHLITATGQRVTLRCSPRSGDLSVYWYQQSLDQGLQFLIQYYNGEERAKGNILERFSAQQFPDLHSELNLSSLELGDSALYFCASSVSFSYEQYFGPGTRLTVT.

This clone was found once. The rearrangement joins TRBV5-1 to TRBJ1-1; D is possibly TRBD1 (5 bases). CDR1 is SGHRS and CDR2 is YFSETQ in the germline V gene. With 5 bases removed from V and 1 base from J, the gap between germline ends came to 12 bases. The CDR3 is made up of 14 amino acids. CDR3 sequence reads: CASSSYDRNTEAFF. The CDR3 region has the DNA TGCGCCAGCAGTTCCTACGACAGGAACACTGAAGCTTTCTTT.

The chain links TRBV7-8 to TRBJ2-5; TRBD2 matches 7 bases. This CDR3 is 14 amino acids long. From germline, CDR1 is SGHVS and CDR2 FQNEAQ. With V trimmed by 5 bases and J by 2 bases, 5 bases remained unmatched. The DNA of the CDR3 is TGTGCCAGCAGCCGTGACGGGGGGCAAGAGACCCAGTACTTC. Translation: CASSRDGGQETQYF.

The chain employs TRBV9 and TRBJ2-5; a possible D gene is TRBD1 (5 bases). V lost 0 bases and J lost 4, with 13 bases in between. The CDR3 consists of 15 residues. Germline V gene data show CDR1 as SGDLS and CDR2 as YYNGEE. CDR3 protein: CASSVDWGAGETQYF. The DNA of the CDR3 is TGTGCCAGCAGCGTAGATTGGGGCGCAGGAGAGACCCAGTACTTC.

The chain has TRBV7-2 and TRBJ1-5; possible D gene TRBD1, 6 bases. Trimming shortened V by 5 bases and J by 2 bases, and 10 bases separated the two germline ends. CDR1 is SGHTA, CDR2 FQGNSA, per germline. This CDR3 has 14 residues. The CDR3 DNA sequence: TGTGCCAGCAGCCCCAGACAGGGCAATCAGCCCCAGCATTTT. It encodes CASSPRQGNQPQHF.

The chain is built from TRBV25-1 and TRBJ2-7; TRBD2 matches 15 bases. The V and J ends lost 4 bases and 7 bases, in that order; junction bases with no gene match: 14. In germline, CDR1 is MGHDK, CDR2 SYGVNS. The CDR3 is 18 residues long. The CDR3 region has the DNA TGTGCCAGCAGTGGAAAAGGACTAGCGGGAGGGCCCGTGGGGGAGCAGTACTTC. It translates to CASSGKGLAGGPVGEQYF.

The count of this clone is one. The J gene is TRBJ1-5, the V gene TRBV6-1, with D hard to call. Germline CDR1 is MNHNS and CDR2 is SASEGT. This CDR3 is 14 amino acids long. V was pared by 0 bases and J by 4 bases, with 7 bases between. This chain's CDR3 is CASSEAGGNQPQHF. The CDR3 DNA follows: TGTGCCAGCAGTGAAGCGGGAGGGAATCAGCCCCAGCATTTT.

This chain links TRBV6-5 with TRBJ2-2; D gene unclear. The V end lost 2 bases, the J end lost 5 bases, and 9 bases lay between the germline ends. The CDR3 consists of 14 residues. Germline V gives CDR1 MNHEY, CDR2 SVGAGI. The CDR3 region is CASSYRVLTGELFF. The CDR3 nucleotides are TGTGCCAGCAGTTACCGGGTATTGACCGGGGAGCTGTTTTTT.

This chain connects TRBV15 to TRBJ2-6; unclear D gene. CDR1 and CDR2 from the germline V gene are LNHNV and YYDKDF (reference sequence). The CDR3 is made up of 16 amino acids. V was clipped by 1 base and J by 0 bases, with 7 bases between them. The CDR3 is CATSRGGDSGANVLTF. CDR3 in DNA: TGTGCCACCAGCAGAGGAGGAGACTCTGGGGCCAACGTCCTGACTTTC.

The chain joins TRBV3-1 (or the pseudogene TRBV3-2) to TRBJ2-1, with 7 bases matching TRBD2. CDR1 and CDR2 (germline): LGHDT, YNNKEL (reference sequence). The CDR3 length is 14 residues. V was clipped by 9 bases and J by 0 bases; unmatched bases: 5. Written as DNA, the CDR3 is TGTGCCAGTCGAGCGGGAAGCTCCTACAATGAGCAGTTCTTC. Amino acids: CASRAGSSYNEQFF.

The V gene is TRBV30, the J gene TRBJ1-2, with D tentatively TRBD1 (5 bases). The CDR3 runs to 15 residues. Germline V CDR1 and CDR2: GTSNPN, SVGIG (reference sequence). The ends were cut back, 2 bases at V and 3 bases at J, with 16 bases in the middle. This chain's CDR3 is CAWSLGRGSDYGYTF. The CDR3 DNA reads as TGTGCCTGGAGTTTGGGAAGGGGATCTGACTATGGCTACACCTTC.

The CDR3 DNA sequence: TGTGCCAGGCCCAGGGAATACGAGCAGTACTTC. Protein product: CARPREYEQYF. The V call is TRBV19, the J call TRBJ2-7, with a weak D call TRBD1 (5 bases). V lost 9 bases to trimming and J lost 4 bases, with 10 bases between them. This CDR3 contains 11 residues. Germline CDR1 LNHDA, CDR2 SQIVND (reference sequence).

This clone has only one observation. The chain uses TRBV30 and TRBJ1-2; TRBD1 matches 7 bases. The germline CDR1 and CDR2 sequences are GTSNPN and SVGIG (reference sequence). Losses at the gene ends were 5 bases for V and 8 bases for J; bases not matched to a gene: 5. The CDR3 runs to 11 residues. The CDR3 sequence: CAWDRALGYTF. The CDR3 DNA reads TGTGCCTGGGACAGGGCCCTCGGCTACACCTTC.

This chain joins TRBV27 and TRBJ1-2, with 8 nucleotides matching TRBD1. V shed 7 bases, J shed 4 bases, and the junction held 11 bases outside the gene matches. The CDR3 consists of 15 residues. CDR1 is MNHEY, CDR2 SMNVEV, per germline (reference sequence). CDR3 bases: TGTGCCAGCACTCCTTCCAGGGGGCGCAGCTATGGCTACACCTTC. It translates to CASTPSRGRSYGYTF.

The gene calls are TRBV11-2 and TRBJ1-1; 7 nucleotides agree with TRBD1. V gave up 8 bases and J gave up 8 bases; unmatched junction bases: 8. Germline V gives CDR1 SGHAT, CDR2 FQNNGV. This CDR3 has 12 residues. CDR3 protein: CASYRTGHEAFF. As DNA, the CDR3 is TGTGCCAGCTATCGGACAGGCCACGAAGCTTTCTTT. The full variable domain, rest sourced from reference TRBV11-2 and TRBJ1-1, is EAGVAQSPRYKIIEKRQSVAFWCNPISGHATLYWYQQILGQGPKLLIQFQNNGVVDDSQLPKDRFSAERLKGVDSTLKIQPAKLEDSAVYLCASYRTGHEAFFGQGTRLTVV.

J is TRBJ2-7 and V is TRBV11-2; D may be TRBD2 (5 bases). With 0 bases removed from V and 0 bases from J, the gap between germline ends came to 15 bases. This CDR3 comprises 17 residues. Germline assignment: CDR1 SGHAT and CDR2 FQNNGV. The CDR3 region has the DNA TGTGCCAGCAGCTTAGAATATTCACTGGGAGTCTCCTACGAGCAGTACTTC. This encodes CASSLEYSLGVSYEQYF. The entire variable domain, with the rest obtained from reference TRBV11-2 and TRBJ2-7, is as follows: EAGVAQSPRYKIIEKRQSVAFWCNPISGHATLYWYQQILGQGPKLLIQFQNNGVVDDSQLPKDRFSAERLKGVDSTLKIQPAKLEDSAVYLCASSLEYSLGVSYEQYFGPGTRLTVT.

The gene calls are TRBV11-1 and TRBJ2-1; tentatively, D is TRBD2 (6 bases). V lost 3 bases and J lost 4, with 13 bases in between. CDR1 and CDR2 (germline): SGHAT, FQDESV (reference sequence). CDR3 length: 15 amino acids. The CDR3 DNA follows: TGTGCCAGCAGCTTCCCGGGGGAGGTATACAATGAGCAGTTCTTC. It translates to CASSFPGEVYNEQFF.

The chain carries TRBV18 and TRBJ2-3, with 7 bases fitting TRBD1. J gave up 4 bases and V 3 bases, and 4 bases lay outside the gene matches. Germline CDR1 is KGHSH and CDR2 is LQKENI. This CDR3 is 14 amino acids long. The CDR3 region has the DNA TGTGCCAGCTCACCTGACCAGGGGGCAGATACGCAGTATTTT. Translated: CASSPDQGADTQYF.